The 10 T cell receptor beta chains in this list originate from one sample, sequenced in a study of tumor and adjacent non-tumor tissue in lung cancer. A modified ARM-PCR protocol with three rounds of nested PCR amplified TCRbeta. TCRdb itself ran the multiplex PCR reads through MiXCR, one entry per CDR3 protein. Found here are 90,000 to 100,000 distinct CDR3 sequences, around three quarters of them singletons; the top ten hold about 30%. This sample's RNA came from whole unsorted tissue. More than 3 cm separated this lung sample from the edge of the tumor. What was sequenced was distant non-tumor lung tissue. These receptors were taken from a man aged 55 to 70 with small cell lung cancer.

This clonotype was seen ten or more times. The chain links TRBV5-4 to TRBJ2-1; 9 nucleotides line up with TRBD2. The V gene's germline CDR1 is SGHNT and CDR2 YYREEE (reference sequence). The CDR3 loop spans 16 amino acids. Trimming took 0 bases from V and 14 from J; bases not matched to a gene: 15. For the CDR3, the DNA is TGTGCCAGCAGCTTGGTTGGGCGGGAGGGCCCGGGTCCGAAGTTCTTC. Translated, it gives CASSLVGREGPGPKFF.

Concerning this clonotype: One end of the junction fails to match germline, which may point to a read error. The V and J genes are TRBV6-2 or TRBV6-3 and TRBJ2-6, with 7 bases that match TRBD1. The germline V gene has CDR1 MNHEY and CDR2 SVGEGT. CDR3 length: 15 residues. This CDR3 reads CACSPTGSGVNVLTF. For the CDR3, the DNA is TGTGCCTGCAGTCCGACAGGGTCTGGGGTCAACGTCCTGACTTTC.

The chain combines TRBV10-3 with TRBJ1-1; D gene unclear. The CDR3 sequence is 16 residues long. Germline V gene data show CDR1 as ENHRY and CDR2 as SYGVKD. Trimming cost V 4 bases and J 4 bases, with 19 bases left between them. This chain's CDR3 is CAISVTLEYLSTEAFF. The DNA of the CDR3 is TGTGCCATCAGTGTGACATTAGAATATCTTAGCACTGAAGCTTTCTTT.

V and J are TRBV19 and TRBJ2-1; D might be TRBD1 or TRBD2, each matching 5 bases. The CDR3 runs 14 residues. V shed 6 bases and J shed 2 bases, with 11 bases lying between them. Germline V gives CDR1 LNHDA, CDR2 SQIVND (reference sequence). In DNA, the CDR3 is TGTGCCAGTAGAACGGGACGGCCCTACAATGAGCAGTTCTTC. Its translation is CASRTGRPYNEQFF. Variable domain in full (rest from reference TRBV19 and TRBJ2-1): DGGITQSPKYLFRKEGQNVTLSCEQNLNHDAMYWYRQDPGQGLRLIYYSQIVNDFQKGDIAEGYSVSREKKESFPLTVTSAQKNPTAFYLCASRTGRPYNEQFFGPGTRLTVL.

A single count supports this clonotype. At one boundary the junction diverges from the germline segment, which might be a read error. In DNA, the CDR3 is TGCGCCATCAGTGATAGCAGGGGAGAGGCCTCGCATTTT. This gives the protein CAISDSRGEASHF. The chain has TRBV10-2 and TRBJ1-5; D perhaps matches TRBD1 (6 bases). Germline-derived CDR1 and CDR2 are WSHSY and SAAADI. This CDR3 region has 13 residues.

A few counts support this clonotype. One end of the junction varies from germline; a read error may be responsible. DNA for the CDR3: TGTGCCAGCAGTCTCGGGGGAGGGAGTGACACCGGGGAGTTGCTTTTT. The encoded protein is CASSLGGGSDTGELLF. This chain connects TRBV6-5 to TRBJ2-2; 7 nucleotides line up with TRBD2. The CDR3 is 16 residues long. The germline V gene has CDR1 MNHEY and CDR2 SVGAGI.

In the case of this clonotype: Because the CDR3 is missing its conserved closing phenylalanine or tryptophan, this is likely a read error. The gene calls are TRBV29-1 and TRBJ2-7; maybe TRBD2 (6 bases). CDR1 is SQVTM, CDR2 ANQGSEA, per germline. The CDR3 is 14 amino acids. The CDR3 loop is CSVKERVHSHEQYL. The CDR3 DNA sequence: TGCAGCGTCAAAGAGCGGGTACACTCCCACGAGCAGTACTTG.

With respect to this clonotype: This sequence may be a read error, since a much larger clone differs from it by one base. The chain has TRBV9 and TRBJ2-5, with D perhaps matching TRBD2 (5 bases). The CDR3 has 15 amino acids. Germline values: CDR1 SGDLS, CDR2 YYNGEE. The DNA for the CDR3 is TGTGCCAGGAGCGTAGGAGGCGCTAGAATTGAGACCCAGTACTTC. Its protein product is CARSVGGARIETQYF.

With regard to this clonotype: One end of the junction does not line up with germline, which may come from a read error. DNA for the CDR3: TGTGCCAGCAGATTAACCGCGGGAGTCGTCACCGGGAAGCTGTTTTTT. Its protein product is CASRLTAGVVTGKLFF. The chain uses TRBV11-3 and TRBJ2-2, with 7 bases lining up with TRBD2. CDR1 and CDR2 (germline): SGHNT, YENEEA. The CDR3 covers 16 residues.

The genes are TRBV10-3 and TRBJ2-1, with D hard to call. Trimming removed 7 bases from V and 8 bases from J, with 12 bases in between. Germline CDR1 and CDR2: ENHRY and SYGVKD. This CDR3 is 12 amino acids long. CDR3 bases: TGTGCCATCAATGGAGTAGCATATGAGCAGTTCTTC. This encodes CAINGVAYEQFF.